Listed below are T cell receptor beta chains from one sample, sequenced in a study of regulatory T cells in long-lasting Graves disease. TCRdb processed the multiplex PCR reads anew with MiXCR; each CDR3 protein has one entry. The sample shows 550,000 to 700,000 distinct CDR3 sequences, roughly 15% of them seen only once. These same records also appear under a second study, on T cells in Graves' hyperthyroidism and ophthalmopathy.

This sample comprised peripheral blood mononuclear cells (PBMCs), obtained at new diagnosis, from a patient treated with antithyroid drugs. The receptors were gathered from a man in his late teens or twenties with Graves disease. Each CDR3 is given with its conserved first and last residue. The order of the fields is J gene, D gene, V gene, clone size, CDR3 DNA, CDR3 protein. The D gene is left open where the match is weak. Size tells how often a clone was seen (once, few, many) or the class of an expanded clone, and some rows leave it out.

>TRBJ1-1|-|TRBV6-1|few
TGTGCCAGCAACCGGGTAGGCACTGAAGCTTTCTTT
CASNRVGTEAFF
>TRBJ2-7|TRBD1|TRBV20-1|many
TGCAGTGCTCCACGACAGGGGCGGTACGAGCAGTACTTC
CSAPRQGRYEQYF
>TRBJ2-7|-|TRBV27|few
TGTGCCAGCAGTTTTACGGAGGGCTACGAGCAGTACTTC
CASSFTEGYEQYF
>TRBJ1-5|-|TRBV4-1|many
TGCGCCAGCAGCCAAGACGGAGGAAATCAGCCCCAGCATTTT
CASSQDGGNQPQHF
>TRBJ1-5|-|TRBV11-2|many
TGTGCCAGCAGCCCCCGTAGCAATCAGCCCCAGCATTTT
CASSPRSNQPQHF
>TRBJ2-4|-|TRBV20-1|-
TGCAGTGCTCCAACCGTTAGACTAGCCAAAAACATTCAGTACTTC
CSAPTVRLAKNIQYF
>TRBJ2-3|TRBD1|TRBV5-4|-
TGTGCCAGCAGCGGGGACAGGGGGCGCAGCACAGATACGCAGTATTTT
CASSGDRGRSTDTQYF
>TRBJ2-7|-|TRBV12-3/TRBV12-4|many
TGTGCCAGCAGTATAGGGGGGTTCGAGCAGTACTTC
CASSIGGFEQYF
>TRBJ2-2|TRBD2|TRBV28|few
TGTGCCAGCAGCTCGAAATCTAGCGGGACGGGCACCGGGGAGCTGTTTTTT
CASSSKSSGTGTGELFF
>TRBJ1-5|-|TRBV7-8|-
TGTGCCAGCAGCGTCACCTCCCCCAATCAGCCCCAGCATTTT
CASSVTSPNQPQHF
>TRBJ2-3|-|TRBV29-1|-
TGCAGCCAGGCCTTTGGGGATACGCGGTATTTT
CSQAFGDTRYF
>TRBJ2-2|-|TRBV28|many
TGTGCCAGCCTCCCCGGTAACACCGGGGAGCTGTTTTTT
CASLPGNTGELFF
>TRBJ1-6|-|TRBV28|many
TGTGCCAGCAGCCTAGCCGGGACTGGGGGTTCACCCCTCCACTTT
CASSLAGTGGSPLHF
>TRBJ2-7|-|TRBV27|many
TGTGCCAGCAGTTTCTCAATAGGTGCCTACGAGCAGTACTTC
CASSFSIGAYEQYF
>TRBJ2-7|-|TRBV2|-
TGTGCCAGCAGTGAAGGAGTAGGGGACTCCTACGAGCAGTACTTC
CASSEGVGDSYEQYF
>TRBJ2-1|-|TRBV20-1|many
TGCAGTGCTCCGGACAGTCCTACGAACCATGAGCAGTTCTTC
CSAPDSPTNHEQFF
>TRBJ2-2|-|TRBV20-1|-
TGCAGTGCTAGCGACGGGAGCCACACCGGGGAGCTGTTTTTT
CSASDGSHTGELFF
>TRBJ1-1|-|TRBV5-1|few
TGCGCCAGCAGCCGGGACCGGTACACTGAAGCTTTCTTT
CASSRDRYTEAFF
>TRBJ1-6|-|TRBV28|many
TGTGCCAGCAGTTTCGGGAGGGCGTCCTATAATTCACCCCTCCACTTT
CASSFGRASYNSPLHF
>TRBJ2-7|-|TRBV28|many
TGTGCCAGCAGCTTGGACAGCCGCTACGAGCAGTACTTC
CASSLDSRYEQYF
>TRBJ2-4|TRBD2|TRBV2|many
TGTGCCAGCAGCCATAGCGGGTCCCCCCTAGCCAAAAACATTCAGTACTTC
CASSHSGSPLAKNIQYF
>TRBJ1-1|-|TRBV3-1|-
TGTGCCAGCAGCCAAGAGCCGGATTGGACCACTGAAGCTTTCTTT
CASSQEPDWTTEAFF
>TRBJ2-1|-|TRBV7-8|many
TGTGCCAGCAGCACAGGGGGGGGAGGCCAGCGGGAGCAGTTCTTC
CASSTGGGGQREQFF
>TRBJ2-3|TRBD2|TRBV5-1|once
TGCGCCAGCAGCCTTAGCGGGAAAGGGGACACAGATACGCAGTATTTT
CASSLSGKGDTDTQYF
>TRBJ2-3|TRBD1|TRBV28|many
TGTGCCAGCAGTTCAACAGGGGGCCCCTGGGCAGATACGCAGTATTTT
CASSSTGGPWADTQYF
>TRBJ2-2|-|TRBV3-1|-
TGTACCAGCAGCCAAGAAGGCGACACCGGGGAGCTGTTTTTT
CTSSQEGDTGELFF
>TRBJ2-7|TRBD2|TRBV27|-
TGTGCCAGCAGGGCGACTAGCGGGGGCTACGAGCAGTGCTTC
CASRATSGGYEQCF
>TRBJ1-2|TRBD1|TRBV28|many
TGTGCCAGCAGCCTACCCCTTGCCACAGGGGTGGATGGCTACACCTTC
CASSLPLATGVDGYTF
>TRBJ1-2|-|TRBV20-1|-
TGCAGTGCTAGAGGGTTTAACTATGGCTACACCTTC
CSARGFNYGYTF
>TRBJ2-7|-|TRBV27|-
TGTGCCAGCACTTCCCGCCTCGACAGGAGCTCCTACGAGCAGTACTTC
CASTSRLDRSSYEQYF
>TRBJ1-2|TRBD1|TRBV2|few
TGTGCCAGCAGCGGTACAGGGGGCTCCTATGGCTACACCTTC
CASSGTGGSYGYTF
>TRBJ2-3|-|TRBV16|many
TGCGCCAGCAGCGGGGACAGTAGCACAGATACGCAGTATTTT
CASSGDSSTDTQYF
>TRBJ2-7|TRBD1|TRBV19|few
TGTGCCAGTAGTATAAGGGGGCAGGGCGGTCACGAGCAGTACTTC
CASSIRGQGGHEQYF
>TRBJ2-7|TRBD1|TRBV11-2|-
TGTGCCAGCAGCTTACCTGACAGGGGTAGCTACGAGCAGTACTTC
CASSLPDRGSYEQYF
>TRBJ1-5|-|TRBV27|many
TGTGCCAGCAGTTTCCTCAATCAGCCCCAGCATTTT
CASSFLNQPQHF
>TRBJ2-1|-|TRBV13|few
TGTGCCAGCAGCAAGGGACGGAACAATGAGCAGTTCTTC
CASSKGRNNEQFF
>TRBJ2-7|-|TRBV7-9|many
TGTGCCAGCAGCTCCACCGGCGCCGGGTTCGAGCAGTACTTC
CASSSTGAGFEQYF
>TRBJ1-6|-|TRBV20-1|-
TGCAGTGCTAGAGATGCGGGCAGGATGGCCTATAATTCACCCCTCCACTTT
CSARDAGRMAYNSPLHF
>TRBJ2-1|TRBD2|TRBV20-1|-
TGCAGTGCTAGTGGGGGACTAGCGGGAGGGCCCGGTAATGAGCAGTTCTTC
CSASGGLAGGPGNEQFF
>TRBJ2-5|-|TRBV2|many
TGTGCCAGCAGGGACTGGTACCAAGAGACCCAGTACTTC
CASRDWYQETQYF
>TRBJ2-2|-|TRBV5-6|-
TGTGCCAGCAGCCTAAGGGGAGGCGGGGAGCTGTTTTTT
CASSLRGGGELFF
>TRBJ2-1|TRBD2|TRBV19|-
TGTGCCAGTAAAGCGGGAGGGTTGGATGAGCAGTTCTTC
CASKAGGLDEQFF
>TRBJ2-7|TRBD2|TRBV9|-
TGTGCCAGCAGCCTTGGGACTAGCTCCACCTACGAGCAGTACTTC
CASSLGTSSTYEQYF
>TRBJ1-1|TRBD1|TRBV2|-
TGTGCCGGCAGGGGACAGACGAACACTGAAGCTTTCTTT
CAGRGQTNTEAFF
>TRBJ2-1|-|TRBV11-3|-
TGTGCCAGCAGCCGGGACCTACCATCCTACAATGAGCAGTTCTTC
CASSRDLPSYNEQFF
>TRBJ1-2|-|TRBV13|once
TGTGCCAGCAGCTTAAGGGCCCCGGAATTCGCTAACTATGGCTACACCTTC
CASSLRAPEFANYGYTF
>TRBJ2-7|-|TRBV28|many
TGTGCCAGCAGCAGGGGAACCTACGAGCAGTACTTC
CASSRGTYEQYF
>TRBJ2-3|-|TRBV7-2|few
TGTGCCAGCAACCGCCGGATAACTAGCACAGATACGCAGTATTTT
CASNRRITSTDTQYF
>TRBJ2-5|TRBD1|TRBV7-2|few
TGTGCCAGCAGCTTAATAGGACAGGGCTTTGGACAAGAGACCCAGTACTTC
CASSLIGQGFGQETQYF
>TRBJ2-3|TRBD2|TRBV19|-
TGTGCCAGTAGTATATCAGGACTAGCGGAACTCACAGATACGCAGTATTTT
CASSISGLAELTDTQYF
>TRBJ1-1|-|TRBV15|few
TGTGCCACCAGCAGAGAGCGACAGCCGAACACTGAAGCTTTCTTT
CATSRERQPNTEAFF
>TRBJ2-7|-|TRBV6-5|few
TGTGCCAGCAGTTACTCGGGCGCGGCTGGTTCCTACGAGCAGTACTTC
CASSYSGAAGSYEQYF
>TRBJ2-3|TRBD2|TRBV9|many
TGTGCCAGCAGCGAGGCGACTAGCGGGGTGGAGTATTTT
CASSEATSGVEYF
>TRBJ2-5|-|TRBV3-1|-
TGTGCCAGCAGCCACTCTAGGGGAGACGGGGAGACCCAGTACTTC
CASSHSRGDGETQYF
>TRBJ1-4|-|TRBV7-6|-
TGTGCCAGTAGCCTAGGAGGGGAAACTAATGAAAAACTGTTTTTT
CASSLGGETNEKLFF